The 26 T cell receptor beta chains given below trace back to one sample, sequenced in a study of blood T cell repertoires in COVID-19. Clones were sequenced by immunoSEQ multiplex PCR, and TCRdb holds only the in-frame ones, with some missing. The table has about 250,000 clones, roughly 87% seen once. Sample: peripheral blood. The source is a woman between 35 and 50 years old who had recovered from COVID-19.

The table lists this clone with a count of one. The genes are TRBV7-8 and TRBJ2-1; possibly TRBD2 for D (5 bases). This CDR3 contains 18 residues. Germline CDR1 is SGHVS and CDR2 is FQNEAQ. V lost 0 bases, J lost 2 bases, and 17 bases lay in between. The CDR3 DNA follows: TGTGCCAGCAGCTTAGCTACCCTTGGACTCCTCACCTACAATGAGCAGTTCTTC. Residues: CASSLATLGLLTYNEQFF.

In DNA, the CDR3 is TGTGCCAGCAGCCGGACAGGGAGCAATCAGCCCCAGCATTTT. Protein sequence: CASSRTGSNQPQHF. The chain uses TRBV6-5 and TRBJ1-5, with 8 bases fitting TRBD1. The ends lost 6 bases at V and 1 base at J; junction bases unmatched: 2. The CDR3 sequence is 14 residues long. Germline V gene data show CDR1 as MNHEY and CDR2 as SVGAGI.

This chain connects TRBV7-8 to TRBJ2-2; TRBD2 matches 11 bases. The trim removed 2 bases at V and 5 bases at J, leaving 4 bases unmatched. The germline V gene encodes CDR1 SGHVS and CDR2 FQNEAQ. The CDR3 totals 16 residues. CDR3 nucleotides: TGTGCCAGCAGCTTAAGAGGGACTAGCGGTACCGGGGAGCTGTTTTTT. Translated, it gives CASSLRGTSGTGELFF.

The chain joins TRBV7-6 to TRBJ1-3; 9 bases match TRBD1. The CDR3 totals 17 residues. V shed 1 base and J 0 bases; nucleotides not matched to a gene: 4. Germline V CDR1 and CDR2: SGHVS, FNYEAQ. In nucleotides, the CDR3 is TGTGCCAGCAGCTTAGGGGACAGGGTAATCTCTGGAAACACCATATATTTT. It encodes CASSLGDRVISGNTIYF.

The CDR3 here is CASSTRRGYTDTQYF. The CDR3 coding sequence is TGTGCCAGTAGTACCCGCAGGGGCTACACAGATACGCAGTATTTT. The chain carries TRBV19 and TRBJ2-3; D might be TRBD1 (6 bases). Looked up from germline, CDR1 is LNHDA and CDR2 is SQIVND (reference sequence). The CDR3 is 15 amino acids. V lost 4 bases and J 2 bases, leaving 13 bases between the germline ends.

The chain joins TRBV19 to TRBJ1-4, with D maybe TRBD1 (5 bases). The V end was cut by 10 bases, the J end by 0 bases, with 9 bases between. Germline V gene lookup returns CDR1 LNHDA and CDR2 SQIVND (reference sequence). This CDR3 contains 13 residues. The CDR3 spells CATTGATNEKLFF. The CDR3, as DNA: TGTGCCACCACGGGGGCAACTAATGAAAAACTGTTTTTT.

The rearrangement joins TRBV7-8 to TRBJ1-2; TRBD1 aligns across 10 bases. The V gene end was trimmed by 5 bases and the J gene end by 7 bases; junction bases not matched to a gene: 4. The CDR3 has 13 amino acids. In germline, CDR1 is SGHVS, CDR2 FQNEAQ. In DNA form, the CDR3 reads TGTGCCAGCAGCCGACAGGGGGCTGGTGGCTACACCTTC. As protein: CASSRQGAGGYTF.

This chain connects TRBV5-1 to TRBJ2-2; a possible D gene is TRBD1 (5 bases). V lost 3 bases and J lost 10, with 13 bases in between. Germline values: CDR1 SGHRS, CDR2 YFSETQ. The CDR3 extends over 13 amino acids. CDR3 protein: CASSSSGPSELFF. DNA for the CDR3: TGCGCCAGCAGCTCCTCAGGGCCCTCGGAGCTGTTTTTT.

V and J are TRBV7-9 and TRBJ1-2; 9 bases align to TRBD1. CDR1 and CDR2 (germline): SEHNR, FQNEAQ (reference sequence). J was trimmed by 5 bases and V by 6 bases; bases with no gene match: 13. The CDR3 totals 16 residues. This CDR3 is CASRAGTGPLRYGYTF. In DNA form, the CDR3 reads TGTGCCAGCAGGGCTGGGACAGGGCCCCTGAGGTATGGCTACACCTTC.

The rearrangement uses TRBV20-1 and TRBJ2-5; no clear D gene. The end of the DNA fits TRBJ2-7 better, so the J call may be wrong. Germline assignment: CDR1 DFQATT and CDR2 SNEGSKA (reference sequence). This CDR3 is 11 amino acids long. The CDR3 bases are TGCAGTGCTAGAGCCGGGTACGAGCAGTACTTC. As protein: CSARAGYEQYF.

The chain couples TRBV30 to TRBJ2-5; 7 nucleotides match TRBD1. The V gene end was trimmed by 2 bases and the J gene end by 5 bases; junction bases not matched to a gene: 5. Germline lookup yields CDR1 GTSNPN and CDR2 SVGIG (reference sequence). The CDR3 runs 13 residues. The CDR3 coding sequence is TGTGCCTGGAGTAGACAGGGCAGTGAGACCCAGTACTTC. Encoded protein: CAWSRQGSETQYF. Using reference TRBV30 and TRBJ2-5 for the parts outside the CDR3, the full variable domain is SQTIHQWPATLVQPVGSPLSLECTVEGTSNPNLYWYRQAAGRGLQLLFYSVGIGQISSEVPQNLSASRPQDRQFILSSKKLLLSDSGFYLCAWSRQGSETQYFGPGTRLLVL.

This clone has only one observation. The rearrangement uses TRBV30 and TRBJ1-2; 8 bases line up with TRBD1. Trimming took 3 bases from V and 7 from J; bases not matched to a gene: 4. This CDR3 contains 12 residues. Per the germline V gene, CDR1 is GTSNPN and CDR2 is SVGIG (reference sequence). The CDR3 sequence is CAWRQGEVGYTF. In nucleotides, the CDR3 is TGTGCCTGGAGACAGGGGGAGGTTGGCTACACCTTC.

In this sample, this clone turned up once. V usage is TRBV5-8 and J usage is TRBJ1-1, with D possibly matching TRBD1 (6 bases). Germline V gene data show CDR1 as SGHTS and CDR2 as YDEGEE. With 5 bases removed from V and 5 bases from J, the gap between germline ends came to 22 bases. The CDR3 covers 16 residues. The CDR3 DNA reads TGTGCCAGCAGGAAGGGGGATCTGATAAGAGGGACTGAAGCTTTCTTT. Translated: CASRKGDLIRGTEAFF. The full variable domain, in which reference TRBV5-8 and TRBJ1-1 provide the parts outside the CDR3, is EAGVTQSPTHLIKTRGQQATLRCSPISGHTSVYWYQQALGLGLQFLLWYDEGEERNRGNFPPRFSGRQFPNYSSELNVNALELEDSALYLCASRKGDLIRGTEAFFGQGTRLTVV.

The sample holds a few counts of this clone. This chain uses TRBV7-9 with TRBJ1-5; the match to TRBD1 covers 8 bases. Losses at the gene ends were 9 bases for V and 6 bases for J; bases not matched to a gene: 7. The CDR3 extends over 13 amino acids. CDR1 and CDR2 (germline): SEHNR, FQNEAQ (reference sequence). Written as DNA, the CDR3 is TGTGCCAGTGAGGGACAGGAGGGTCAGCCCCAGCATTTT. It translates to CASEGQEGQPQHF.

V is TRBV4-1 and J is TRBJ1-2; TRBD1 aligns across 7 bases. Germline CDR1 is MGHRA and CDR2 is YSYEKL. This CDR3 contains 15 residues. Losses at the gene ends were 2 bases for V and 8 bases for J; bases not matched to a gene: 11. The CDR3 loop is CASSQLRQGNHGYTF. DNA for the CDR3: TGCGCCAGCAGCCAACTCCGACAGGGCAATCACGGCTACACCTTC.

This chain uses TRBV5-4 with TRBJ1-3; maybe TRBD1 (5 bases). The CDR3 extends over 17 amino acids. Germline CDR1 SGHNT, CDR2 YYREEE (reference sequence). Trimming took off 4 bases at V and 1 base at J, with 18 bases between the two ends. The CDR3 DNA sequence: TGTGCCAGCAGCCCAGGACAAGGCAGGACGTCTGGAAACACCATATATTTT. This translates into CASSPGQGRTSGNTIYF.

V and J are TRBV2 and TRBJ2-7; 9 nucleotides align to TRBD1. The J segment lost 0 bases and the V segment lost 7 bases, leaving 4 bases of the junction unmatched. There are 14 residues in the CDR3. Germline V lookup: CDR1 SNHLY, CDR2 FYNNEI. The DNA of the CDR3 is TGTGCCAGCATGGGGACAGGGAGCTCCTACGAGCAGTACTTC. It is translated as CASMGTGSSYEQYF.

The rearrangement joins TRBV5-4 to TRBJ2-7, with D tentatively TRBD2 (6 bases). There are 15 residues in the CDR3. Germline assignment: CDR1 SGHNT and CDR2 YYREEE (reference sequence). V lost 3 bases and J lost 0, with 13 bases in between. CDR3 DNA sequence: TGTGCCAGCAGCTGGGGAGCGGGCCCCTCCTACGAGCAGTACTTC. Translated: CASSWGAGPSYEQYF.

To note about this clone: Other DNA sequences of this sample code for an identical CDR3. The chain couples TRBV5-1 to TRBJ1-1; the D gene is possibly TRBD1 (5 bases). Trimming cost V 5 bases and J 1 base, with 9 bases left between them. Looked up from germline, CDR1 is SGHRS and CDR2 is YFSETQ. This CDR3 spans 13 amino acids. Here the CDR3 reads CASSSTGNTEAFF. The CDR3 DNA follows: TGCGCCAGCAGTTCAACAGGGAACACTGAAGCTTTCTTT.

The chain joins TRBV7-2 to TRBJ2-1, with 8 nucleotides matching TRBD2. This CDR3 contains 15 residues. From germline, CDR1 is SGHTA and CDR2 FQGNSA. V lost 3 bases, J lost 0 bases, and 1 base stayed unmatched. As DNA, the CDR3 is TGTGCCAGCAGCTTTAGCGGGACCTCCTACAATGAGCAGTTCTTC. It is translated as CASSFSGTSYNEQFF.

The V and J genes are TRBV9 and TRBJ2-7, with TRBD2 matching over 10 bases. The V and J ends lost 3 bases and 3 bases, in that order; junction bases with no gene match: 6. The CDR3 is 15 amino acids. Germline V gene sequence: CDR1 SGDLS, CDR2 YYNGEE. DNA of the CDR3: TGTGCCAGCAGCGCTAGCGGGGGCACCCTCTACGAGCAGTACTTC. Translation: CASSASGGTLYEQYF.

CDR3 sequence reads: CAWSFREGSGYTF. Here the CDR3 DNA reads TGTGCCTGGAGTTTTAGGGAAGGGAGTGGCTACACCTTC. The chain employs TRBV30 and TRBJ1-2; no clear D. CDR1 and CDR2 from the germline V gene are GTSNPN and SVGIG (reference sequence). The CDR3 is made up of 13 amino acids. With 2 bases removed from V and 7 bases from J, the gap between germline ends came to 14 bases.

The CDR3 region has the DNA TGTGCCAGTAATAAACCTAGTGGGGCCAACGTCCTGACTTTC. It codes for CASNKPSGANVLTF. This chain joins TRBV19 and TRBJ2-6; D not certain. Trimming removed 7 bases from V and 3 bases from J, with 10 bases in between. This CDR3 is 14 amino acids long. The germline V gene encodes CDR1 LNHDA and CDR2 SQIVND (reference sequence).

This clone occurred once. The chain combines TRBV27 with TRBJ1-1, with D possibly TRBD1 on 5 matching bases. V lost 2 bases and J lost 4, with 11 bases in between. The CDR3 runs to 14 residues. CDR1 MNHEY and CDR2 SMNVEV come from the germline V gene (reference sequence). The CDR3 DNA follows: TGTGCCAGCAGTTTACAGGGAACCCTCACTGAAGCTTTCTTT. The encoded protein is CASSLQGTLTEAFF.

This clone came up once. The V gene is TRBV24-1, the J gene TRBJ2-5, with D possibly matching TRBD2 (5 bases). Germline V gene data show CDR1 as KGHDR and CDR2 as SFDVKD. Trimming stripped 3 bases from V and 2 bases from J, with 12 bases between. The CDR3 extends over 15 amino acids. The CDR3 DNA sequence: TGTGCCACCAGTGATGCGGGCCCGAAACAAGAGACCCAGTACTTC. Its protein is CATSDAGPKQETQYF.

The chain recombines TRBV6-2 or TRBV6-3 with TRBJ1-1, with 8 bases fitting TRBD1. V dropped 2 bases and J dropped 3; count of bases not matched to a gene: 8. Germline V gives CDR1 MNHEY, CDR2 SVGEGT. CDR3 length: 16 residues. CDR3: CASSYPRGRGDTEAFF. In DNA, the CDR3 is TGTGCCAGCAGTTACCCCAGGGGGCGAGGCGACACTGAAGCTTTCTTT.